Listed here are 6 T cell receptor beta chains from one sample, sequenced in a study of T cell changes during pregnancy in multiple sclerosis. The table came from immunoSEQ multiplex PCR; TCRdb's copy has only in-frame clones and leaves some out. The table has about 94,000 clones, over 90% seen once. Source: peripheral blood, taken in the third trimester of pregnancy. The receptor set was obtained from a female donor with multiple sclerosis, enrolled in a pregnancy study.

The chain is built from TRBV4-1 and TRBJ1-5; D not resolved. The CDR3 sequence is 13 residues long. V was pared by 1 base and J by 4 bases, with 5 bases between. CDR1 and CDR2 (germline): MGHRA, YSYEKL. The CDR3 DNA sequence: TGCGCCAGCAGCCAAGCAGGAAATCAGCCCCAGCATTTT. This translates into CASSQAGNQPQHF.

The chain recombines TRBV10-1 with TRBJ1-5; D is perhaps TRBD1 (5 bases). V was shortened by 6 bases and J by 8 bases, with 17 bases between the two germline ends. Germline V gene lookup returns CDR1 WNHNN and CDR2 SYGVQD (reference sequence). CDR3 size: 14 residues. The DNA of the CDR3 is TGCGCCAGCAGCCCCCAGGGTCGAGTGGAGCCCCAGCATTTT. It specifies CASSPQGRVEPQHF.

The chain is built from TRBV5-4 and TRBJ1-1; TRBD1 matches at 10 bases. CDR3 size: 14 residues. Germline CDR1 reads SGHNT; CDR2 reads YYREEE (reference sequence). Germline trimming cut 4 bases from V and 5 bases from J; bases unmatched to any gene: 5. CDR3 sequence: CASSPGTGATEAFF. The CDR3 DNA reads TGTGCCAGCAGCCCCGGGACAGGGGCGACTGAAGCTTTCTTT.

The chain recombines TRBV6-6 with TRBJ2-5; 10 bases agree with TRBD2. Unmatched junction bases numbered 4, after V lost 2 bases and J lost 4 bases. Germline lookup yields CDR1 MNHNY and CDR2 SVGAGI (reference sequence). The CDR3 loop spans 15 amino acids. Here the CDR3 reads CASSYPLAGGETQYF. The CDR3 DNA reads as TGTGCCAGCAGTTACCCATTAGCGGGAGGAGAGACCCAGTACTTC.

CDR3 coding DNA: TGTGCCAGCAGCTTGGCTAGCGGGAGATCAGATACGCAGTATTTT. Its translation is CASSLASGRSDTQYF. The V call is TRBV5-4, the J call TRBJ2-3; 10 positions match TRBD2. CDR3 size: 15 residues. V was pared by 0 bases and J by 4 bases, with 2 bases of the junction left unmatched. Germline values: CDR1 SGHNT, CDR2 YYREEE (reference sequence). Together with reference TRBV5-4 and TRBJ2-3, the CDR3 gives the full variable domain: ETGVTQSPTHLIKTRGQQVTLRCSSQSGHNTVSWYQQALGQGPQFIFQYYREEENGRGNFPPRFSGLQFPNYSSELNVNALELDDSALYLCASSLASGRSDTQYFGPGTRLTVL.

The chain links TRBV29-1 to TRBJ2-5, with 9 bases aligning to TRBD2. This CDR3 has 13 residues. V gave up 7 bases and J gave up 5 bases; unmatched junction bases: 8. CDR1 is SQVTM, CDR2 ANQGSEA, per germline. The chain's CDR3 is CSATWAGGETQYF. The DNA of the CDR3 is TGCAGCGCCACTTGGGCGGGAGGGGAGACCCAGTACTTC.